This TCR beta chain was retrieved from a study of regulatory T cells in long-lasting Graves disease. Study in general: Persistent Graves' disease denoted over 5 years of antithyroid drugs plus positive TSH receptor antibodies.

Time point denoted: persistent/refractory GD, antithyroid drugs over 5 years with positive TRAb. Isolated PBMC RNA provided the starting material for the TCR library. The ends lost 3 bases at V and 0 bases at J; junction bases unmatched: 5. CDR3 length: 16 amino acids. The V gene's germline CDR1 is SGHAT and CDR2 FQDESV (reference sequence). Combining iRepertoire HTBI primers with Arm-PCR of CDR3 regions, the authors built TCR beta libraries. TCRdb called the multiplex PCR reads again in MiXCR, with one record for every CDR3 protein. In the table there are about 470,000 distinct CDR3 sequences, around 21% of which are singletons.

This sequence originates from a female donor with Graves disease. The V call is TRBV11-1, the J call TRBJ2-1; 7 positions match TRBD2. The starting material was peripheral blood mononuclear cells (PBMCs), obtained when the disease was refractory, from a patient treated with antithyroid drugs. This CDR3 is CASSFGGLSSYNEQFF. CDR3 DNA: TGTGCCAGCAGCTTCGGGGGGTTGAGCTCCTACAATGAGCAGTTCTTC.